This T cell receptor beta chain was recorded in a study of blood T cell repertoires in COVID-19. The assay was immunoSEQ multiplex PCR, and TCRdb's table has in-frame clones only and misses some. Counted here are around 140,000 clones, approximately 80% occurring once; the ten biggest clones make up approximately 2%. J lost 0 bases, V lost 2 bases, and 9 bases had no gene match. Germline CDR1 SGHNT, CDR2 YYREEE (reference sequence). The CDR3 extends over 17 amino acids. Sequenced: peripheral blood. This receptor was taken from a woman aged 55-70 years with acute or convalescent COVID-19. V gene TRBV5-4 combines with J gene TRBJ2-3, with 7 bases lining up with TRBD1. DNA of the CDR3: TGTGCCAGCAGCTTCCTCCACAGGGGAGCTAGCACAGATACGCAGTATTTT. This encodes CASSFLHRGASTDTQYF.